This TCR beta chain emerged from a study of blood T cell repertoires in COVID-19. Turning to the study itself: COVID-19 samples collected from the United States, Italy and Spain covered acute and convalescent phases. In each case, the material was cDNA or gDNA derived from T cells, B-cell-depleted T cells, or PBMCs.

Germline CDR1 SGHTA, CDR2 FQGNSA. J was trimmed by 9 bases and V by 2 bases; bases with no gene match: 6. The CDR3 is 15 amino acids. In the original analysis: How many nucleated cells were present was estimated from reference gene primer amplification. Data came from immunoSEQ multiplex PCR; TCRdb stores just in-frame clones and leaves some out. Clonal size and the V and J genes are those of that table, whereas D and trimming came from the DNA. The sample lists some 170,000 clones, about nine tenths occurring once. This TCR derives from a woman aged 45 to 65 with acute or convalescent COVID-19. Source material: peripheral blood. The V call is TRBV7-2, the J call TRBJ2-1; 11 nucleotides agree with TRBD2. CDR3 residues: CASSLLSGGAGEQFF. The CDR3 nucleotides are TGTGCCAGCAGCTTACTTAGCGGGGGGGCGGGTGAGCAGTTCTTC. Full variable domain (missing parts from reference TRBV7-2 and TRBJ2-1): GAGVSQSPSNKVTEKGKDVELRCDPISGHTALYWYRQSLGQGLEFLIYFQGNSAPDKSGLPSDRFSAERTGGSVSTLTIQRTQQEDSAVYLCASSLLSGGAGEQFFGPGTRLTVL.